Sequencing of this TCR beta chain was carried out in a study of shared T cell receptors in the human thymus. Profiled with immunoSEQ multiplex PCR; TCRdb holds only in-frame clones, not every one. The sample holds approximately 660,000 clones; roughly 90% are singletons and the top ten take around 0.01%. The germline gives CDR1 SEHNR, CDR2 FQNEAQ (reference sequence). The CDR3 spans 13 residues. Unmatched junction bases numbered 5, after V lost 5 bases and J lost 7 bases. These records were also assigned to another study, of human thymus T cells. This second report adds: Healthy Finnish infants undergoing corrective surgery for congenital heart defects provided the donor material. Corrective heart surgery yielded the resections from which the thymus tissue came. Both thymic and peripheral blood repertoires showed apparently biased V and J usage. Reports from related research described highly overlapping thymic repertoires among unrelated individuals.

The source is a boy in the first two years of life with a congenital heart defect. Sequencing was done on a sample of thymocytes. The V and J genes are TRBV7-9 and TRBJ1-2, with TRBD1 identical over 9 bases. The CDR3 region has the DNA TGTGCCAGCAGCCAGGACAGGGGCGGTGGCTACACCTTC. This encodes CASSQDRGGGYTF. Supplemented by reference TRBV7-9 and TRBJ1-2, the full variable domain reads DTGVSQNPRHKITKRGQNVTFRCDPISEHNRLYWYRQTLGQGPEFLTYFQNEAQLEKSRLLSDRFSAERPKGSFSTLEIQRTEQGDSAMYLCASSQDRGGGYTFGSGTRLTVV.